A single sample gave rise to the 3 T cell receptor beta chains below, sequenced in a study of cytomegalovirus exposure and HLA in healthy donors. Assay used: immunoSEQ multiplex PCR; TCRdb lists only in-frame clones, some missing. This table has tens of thousands of clones, approximately 96% appearing once. The material sequenced was PBMCs. The receptors here all came from a man aged 18 to 30 in good health and CMV-seronegative.

The chain combines TRBV10-1 with TRBJ2-2; 7 bases map to TRBD1. J lost 4 bases, V lost 5 bases, and 7 bases had no gene match. Germline V gene data show CDR1 as WNHNN and CDR2 as SYGVQD (reference sequence). This CDR3 is built from 15 residues. The CDR3: CASSSTGMSTGELFF. The DNA for the CDR3 is TGCGCCAGCAGTTCGACAGGGATGTCCACCGGGGAGCTGTTTTTT.

The CDR3 loop reads CASSLKTGKAGELFF. In nucleotides, the CDR3 is TGCGCCAGCAGCTTAAAGACAGGGAAGGCCGGGGAGCTGTTTTTT. This rearrangement joins TRBV5-1 to TRBJ2-2; 7 nucleotides match TRBD1. Looked up from germline, CDR1 is SGHRS and CDR2 is YFSETQ. This CDR3 contains 15 residues. With 2 bases clipped from V and 6 bases from J, the junction kept 7 bases outside the gene matches.

This sequence joins TRBV9 and TRBJ2-3, with 10 bases identical to TRBD2. The junction had 2 bases not matched to a gene; V was cut back by 6 bases and J by 1 base. The CDR3 is 14 residues long. CDR1 is SGDLS, CDR2 YYNGEE, per germline. CDR3 sequence reads: CASNLAGGTDTQYF. The CDR3 bases are TGTGCCAGCAACCTAGCGGGGGGCACAGATACGCAGTATTTT.